Below, 26 T cell receptor beta chains from the same sample are listed, as sequenced in a study of PD-1 blockade in classical Hodgkin lymphoma. Time point here: newly diagnosed, previously untreated cHL patient sample. Investigators isolated CD4+ T cells from thawed PBMCs through magnetic negative selection. The table came from immunoSEQ multiplex PCR; TCRdb's copy has only in-frame clones and leaves some out. The repertoire holds 20,000 to 25,000 clones, with more than 80% as singletons. Sequencing input: CD4+ T cells from blood. Source of these receptors: a human donor with classical Hodgkin lymphoma.

The chain has TRBV19 and TRBJ2-7; 9 nucleotides line up with TRBD1. The V gene end was trimmed by 4 bases and the J gene end by 4 bases; junction bases not matched to a gene: 2. This CDR3 has 13 amino acids. Germline values: CDR1 LNHDA, CDR2 SQIVND (reference sequence). The DNA of the CDR3 is TGTGCCAGTAGTAGGGACAGGGAGTACGAGCAGTACTTC. This codes for CASSRDREYEQYF.

This rearrangement joins TRBV4-3 to TRBJ1-1, with no clear D. Germline CDR1 reads LGHNA; CDR2 reads YSLEER. CDR3 size: 11 residues. V lost 1 base, J lost 11 bases, and 8 bases lay in between. The CDR3 is CASSQGRTAFF. The CDR3 DNA is TGCGCCAGCAGCCAAGGGAGGACGGCTTTCTTT.

The chain recombines TRBV28 with TRBJ1-5; D gene unclear. V lost 5 bases to trimming and J lost 10 bases, with 3 bases between them. Germline CDR1 reads MDHEN; CDR2 reads SYDVKM. The CDR3 loop spans 9 amino acids. CDR3 DNA sequence: TGTGCCAGCAGTCCCCCCCAGCATTTT. Amino acid sequence: CASSPPQHF.

The chain is built from TRBV29-1 and TRBJ2-5; 8 nucleotides agree with TRBD1. V shed 7 bases and J 3 bases; nucleotides not matched to a gene: 4. The CDR3 runs 12 residues. CDR1 is SQVTM, CDR2 ANQGSEA, per germline. The CDR3 nucleotides are TGCAGCGCGGGACAGGTTGAAGAGACCCAGTACTTC. This encodes CSAGQVEETQYF.

This clone showed up just once. This chain uses TRBV6-5 with TRBJ2-7, with D tentatively TRBD1 (6 bases). The CDR3 has 14 amino acids. The V end was cut by 1 base, the J end by 2 bases, with 9 bases between. Germline CDR1 MNHEY, CDR2 SVGAGI. This CDR3 is CASSYFRGPYEQYF. The CDR3 nucleotides read TGTGCCAGCAGTTACTTCAGGGGCCCCTACGAGCAGTACTTC.

This clone came up a few times. The rearrangement links TRBV7-2 to TRBJ2-7; D is unresolved. CDR1 and CDR2 from the germline V gene are SGHTA and FQGNSA. CDR3 length: 11 residues. Trimming took off 3 bases at V and 5 bases at J, with 5 bases between the two ends. CDR3 region: CASSLMNEQYF. The CDR3, as DNA: TGTGCCAGCAGCTTGATGAACGAGCAGTACTTC.

This clone has only one observation. The chain employs TRBV10-3 and TRBJ2-7, with a tentative D call TRBD1 (6 bases). Germline V gives CDR1 ENHRY, CDR2 SYGVKD. V was shortened by 0 bases and J by 4 bases, with 16 bases between the two germline ends. CDR3 length: 16 amino acids. CDR3 residues: CAISESAGAFSYEQYF. The DNA of the CDR3 is TGTGCCATCAGTGAGTCGGCAGGGGCTTTTTCGTACGAGCAGTACTTC.

The gene calls are TRBV19 and TRBJ1-4, with 8 bases aligning to TRBD1. The CDR3 extends over 14 amino acids. V lost 6 bases to trimming and J lost 5 bases; unmatched junction nucleotides: 5. Germline V CDR1 and CDR2: LNHDA, SQIVND (reference sequence). The chain's CDR3 is CASRLTGGNEKLFF. For the CDR3, the DNA is TGTGCCAGTAGGTTAACAGGGGGAAATGAAAAACTGTTTTTT.

The V and J genes are TRBV6-4 and TRBJ1-5; tentatively, D is TRBD1 (6 bases). The V end lost 0 bases, the J end lost 2 bases, and 11 bases lay between the germline ends. CDR1 is MRHNA and CDR2 is SNTAGT in the germline V gene. The CDR3 is 16 residues long. CDR3 sequence reads: CASSDSGGRGNQPQHF. CDR3 coding DNA: TGTGCCAGCAGTGACTCCGGGGGCAGGGGCAATCAGCCCCAGCATTTT.

The gene calls are TRBV27 and TRBJ2-2; 8 bases line up with TRBD1. The CDR3 length is 14 residues. After removal of 8 bases from V and 7 bases from J, the junction contained 9 bases not matched to a gene. CDR1 and CDR2 (germline): MNHEY, SMNVEV (reference sequence). The DNA for the CDR3 is TGTGCCAGCGGGGCGGACAGGGCGAACGGGGAGCTGTTTTTT. It yields the protein CASGADRANGELFF.

CDR3 region: CASNTGGGADTQYF. The CDR3 DNA sequence: TGTGCCAGCAACACGGGGGGGGGTGCAGATACGCAGTATTTT. The chain employs TRBV19 and TRBJ2-3; 8 positions agree with TRBD2. CDR3 length equals 14 residues. CDR1 LNHDA and CDR2 SQIVND come from the germline V gene (reference sequence). V was pared by 9 bases and J by 4 bases, with 9 bases of the junction left unmatched.

The CDR3 loop is CASSVGTGWGLEQYF. The DNA for the CDR3 is TGTGCCAGCAGCGTAGGGACAGGTTGGGGCCTCGAGCAGTACTTC. This chain links TRBV9 with TRBJ2-7; 7 positions match TRBD1. The CDR3 sequence is 15 residues long. V trimming: 0 bases; J trimming: 6 bases; junction bases outside the gene matches: 9. The V gene's germline CDR1 is SGDLS and CDR2 YYNGEE.

This chain connects TRBV9 to TRBJ1-5; D might be TRBD1 (5 bases). Looked up from germline, CDR1 is SGDLS and CDR2 is YYNGEE. Trimming pared 7 bases from V and 6 bases from J, leaving 14 bases between. The CDR3 spans 13 residues. CDR3: CASSVGASQPQHF. The CDR3 nucleotides are TGTGCCAGCTCGGTCGGGGCGAGTCAGCCCCAGCATTTT.

DNA for the CDR3: TGTGCCAGCAGTTACTTCGGCACAGATACGCAGTATTTT. This translates into CASSYFGTDTQYF. V gene TRBV6-5 combines with J gene TRBJ2-3, with D unresolved. The CDR3 extends over 13 amino acids. Germline loops: CDR1 MNHEY, CDR2 SVGAGI. V was trimmed by 1 base and J by 1 base, leaving 3 bases between them.

The J gene is TRBJ2-3, the V gene TRBV30; 9 positions agree with TRBD2. Trimming took 0 bases from V and 3 from J; bases not matched to a gene: 7. This CDR3 contains 16 residues. Germline V CDR1 and CDR2: GTSNPN, SVGIG (reference sequence). The CDR3 sequence: CAWSVVAGGQTDTQYF. CDR3 DNA: TGTGCCTGGAGTGTGGTTGCGGGGGGGCAGACAGATACGCAGTATTTT.

The gene calls are TRBV5-4 and TRBJ2-3; 8 nucleotides line up with TRBD2. The length of the CDR3 is 15 residues. V shed 6 bases, J shed 1 base, and the junction held 7 bases outside the gene matches. Looked up from germline, CDR1 is SGHNT and CDR2 is YYREEE (reference sequence). As DNA, the CDR3 is TGTGCCAGCACCCGGGGGGGCCCCCGCACAGATACGCAGTATTTT. It is translated as CASTRGGPRTDTQYF.

This clone was recorded once. This chain links TRBV6-6 with TRBJ2-7; the D gene is possibly TRBD1 (5 bases). Germline values: CDR1 MNHNY, CDR2 SVGAGI (reference sequence). V dropped 6 bases and J dropped 2 bases, with 11 bases sitting between them. The length of the CDR3 is 13 residues. The CDR3 sequence: CASSFRTTYEQYF. The CDR3 coding sequence is TGTGCCAGCAGCTTTAGGACAACCTACGAGCAGTACTTC.

This clone is classed as medium-sized. J is TRBJ2-7 and V is TRBV6-5; 7 bases are shared with TRBD1. Unmatched junction bases numbered 4, after V lost 6 bases and J lost 2 bases. The CDR3 contains 13 residues. Germline lookup yields CDR1 MNHEY and CDR2 SVGAGI. CDR3 DNA: TGTGCCAGCAGGACTGGACAGGCCTACGAGCAGTACTTC. Its translation: CASRTGQAYEQYF.

J is TRBJ2-3 and V is TRBV19, with 11 bases that match TRBD2. There are 16 residues in the CDR3. Germline assignment: CDR1 LNHDA and CDR2 SQIVND (reference sequence). V gave up 3 bases and J gave up 3 bases; unmatched junction bases: 5. The CDR3: CASSIARLAGTDTQYF. The DNA of the CDR3 is TGTGCCAGTAGTATTGCGAGACTAGCGGGAACAGATACGCAGTATTTT.

The CDR3 region has the DNA TGTGCCAGCAGTTACGGACTCCGTAACACCGGGGAGCTGTTTTTT. Translated: CASSYGLRNTGELFF. The V call is TRBV27, the J call TRBJ2-2, with D tentatively TRBD2 (5 bases). The V end lost 4 bases, the J end lost 2 bases, and 11 bases lay between the germline ends. The CDR3 extends over 15 amino acids. From germline, CDR1 is MNHEY and CDR2 SMNVEV (reference sequence).

This chain uses TRBV6-5 with TRBJ1-2; 7 positions agree with TRBD1. Germline CDR1 reads MNHEY; CDR2 reads SVGAGI. Unmatched junction bases numbered 7, after V lost 7 bases and J lost 8 bases. This CDR3 is built from 12 residues. CDR3 in DNA: TGTGCCAGCACCAGGACAGGAGGGGGCTACACCTTC. Translation: CASTRTGGGYTF.

V usage is TRBV6-1 and J usage is TRBJ1-4; no definite D call. The V end was cut by 7 bases, the J end by 0 bases, with 9 bases between. The CDR3 contains 14 residues. Germline loops: CDR1 MNHNS, CDR2 SASEGT. The CDR3 protein is CASKDFATNEKLFF. CDR3 in DNA: TGTGCCAGCAAGGACTTTGCAACTAATGAAAAACTGTTTTTT.

The rearrangement links TRBV15 to TRBJ2-7; D call uncertain. CDR1 is LNHNV and CDR2 is YYDKDF in the germline V gene (reference sequence). This CDR3 spans 14 amino acids. V lost 1 base to trimming and J lost 4 bases, with 11 bases between them. CDR3 sequence: CATSRGHPGYEQYF. CDR3 nucleotides: TGTGCCACCAGCAGAGGACACCCCGGTTACGAGCAGTACTTC.

The chain is built from TRBV18 and TRBJ2-7; 7 bases map to TRBD1. Germline CDR1 KGHSH, CDR2 LQKENI. Trimming removed 6 bases from V and 0 bases from J; junction bases left unmatched: 26. The CDR3 has 21 amino acids. The CDR3 nucleotides read TGTGCCAGCTCCTCCACGCCCCGAAGCACAGGGGAAAGACGAAGCTCCTACGAGCAGTACTTC. Translating it yields CASSSTPRSTGERRSSYEQYF.

V is TRBV10-3 and J is TRBJ1-3; possible D gene TRBD1, 6 bases. The ends were cut back, 10 bases at V and 5 bases at J, with 12 bases in the middle. Germline V gene sequence: CDR1 ENHRY, CDR2 SYGVKD. This CDR3 comprises 12 residues. CDR3 protein: CATTGARNTIYF. The CDR3 coding sequence is TGTGCCACGACGGGGGCCCGAAACACCATATATTTT.

V usage is TRBV9 and J usage is TRBJ2-2; D not certain. From germline, CDR1 is SGDLS and CDR2 YYNGEE. The ends were cut back, 0 bases at V and 8 bases at J, with 17 bases in the middle. CDR3 length equals 16 residues. DNA of the CDR3: TGTGCCAGCAGCGTAGAAGGGTACGGAAGGCGGGGGGAGCTGTTTTTT. Translating it yields CASSVEGYGRRGELFF.